These 32 T cell receptor beta chains were all obtained from the same sample, sequenced in a study of blood T cells in healthy people across ages. A second PCR of 7 to 11 cycles used a sample-barcoded 5' primer and a J-beta primer mix. A single record per CDR3 protein comes from TCRdb applying MiXCR to the 5' RACE reads. The sample lists some 700,000 distinct CDR3 sequences, roughly 44% seen once, with 20% to 25% in the top ten. The sequenced sample was blood. Every receptor here comes from a woman in her sixties in good health.

The rearrangement uses TRBV6-6 and TRBJ2-4; 10 bases are shared with TRBD1. The J call may not be correct, given that the DNA end is closer to TRBJ2-7. Per the germline V gene, CDR1 is MNHNY and CDR2 is SVGAGI (reference sequence). CDR3 length equals 14 residues. The CDR3 DNA sequence: TGTGCCAGCAGGGTGGGACAGGGGTGGGACGAGCAGTACTTC. Translated: CASRVGQGWDEQYF.

Of note for this clonotype: The junction does not match germline at one end; this may be a read error. The V call is TRBV18, the J call TRBJ2-7; no clear D. The CDR3 has 13 residues. Germline V gene lookup returns CDR1 KGHSH and CDR2 LQKENI. CDR3 in amino acids: CASTLHATYERYF. The DNA for the CDR3 is TGTGCCAGCACACTTCACGCCACCTACGAGCGGTACTTC.

This clonotype was seen only a few times. The V and J genes are TRBV6-2 or TRBV6-3 and TRBJ2-7; 9 nucleotides line up with TRBD2. CDR3 length: 14 residues. V was pared by 7 bases and J by 6 bases, with 10 bases of the junction left unmatched. The germline CDR1 and CDR2 sequences are MNHEY and SVGEGT. The CDR3 coding sequence is TGTGCCAGCAACAATCTAGCGGGATTAAGCGAGCAGTACTTC. This sequence encodes CASNNLAGLSEQYF.

In this sample, this clonotype turned up many times. V gene TRBV6-5 combines with J gene TRBJ2-5, with 11 nucleotides matching TRBD2. Germline loops: CDR1 MNHEY, CDR2 SVGAGI. This CDR3 region has 15 residues. V dropped 1 base and J dropped 4; count of bases not matched to a gene: 2. The CDR3, as DNA: TGTGCCAGCAGTTACTTCGGGACTAGCGGAGAGACCCAGTACTTC. Its translation is CASSYFGTSGETQYF.

The chain couples TRBV24-1 to TRBJ2-2, with 7 bases lining up with TRBD1. The CDR3 spans 16 residues. Germline V gene sequence: CDR1 KGHDR, CDR2 SFDVKD. V shed 2 bases, J shed 2 bases, and the junction held 4 bases outside the gene matches. CDR3 amino acids: CATSDSRQGNTGELFF. The CDR3 DNA reads as TGTGCCACCAGTGATTCCCGACAGGGTAACACCGGGGAGCTGTTTTTT.

V gene TRBV7-9 combines with J gene TRBJ1-2; D is ambiguous. The CDR3 contains 16 residues. V dropped 1 base and J dropped 2 bases, with 14 bases sitting between them. The V gene's germline CDR1 is SEHNR and CDR2 FQNEAQ (reference sequence). The CDR3, as DNA: TGTGCCAGCAGCTTAGTAGTTGGGTCTGAGAACTATGGCTACACCTTC. Amino acid sequence: CASSLVVGSENYGYTF.

The chain recombines TRBV20-1 with TRBJ2-5; D unresolved. Germline assignment: CDR1 DFQATT and CDR2 SNEGSKA (reference sequence). This CDR3 comprises 13 residues. The V and J ends lost 2 bases and 4 bases respectively, with 11 bases between them. CDR3 sequence (DNA): TGCAGTGCTAGATACTACACGATAGAGACCCAGTACTTC. Protein product: CSARYYTIETQYF.

The rearrangement joins TRBV6-6 to TRBJ1-4; no firm D call. Germline V lookup: CDR1 MNHNY, CDR2 SVGAGI (reference sequence). V lost 6 bases and J 3 bases, leaving 14 bases between the germline ends. The CDR3 is 15 amino acids. The CDR3: CASSSNLGANEKLFF. CDR3 bases: TGTGCCAGCAGCTCTAACCTGGGCGCTAATGAAAAACTGTTTTTT.

V gene TRBV29-1 combines with J gene TRBJ1-3, with 8 positions matching TRBD1. CDR1 and CDR2 (germline): SQVTM, ANQGSEA. The trim removed 4 bases at V and 4 bases at J, leaving 3 bases unmatched. This CDR3 has 13 amino acids. This CDR3 reads CSVGQGNGNTIYF. CDR3 nucleotide sequence: TGCAGCGTTGGACAGGGGAACGGAAACACCATATATTTT.

The chain recombines TRBV2 with TRBJ2-1; TRBD2 aligns across 10 bases. V was pared by 1 base and J by 2 bases, with 5 bases of the junction left unmatched. The CDR3 has 17 amino acids. Per the germline V gene, CDR1 is SNHLY and CDR2 is FYNNEI. CDR3 residues: CASSEVASGSAYNEQFF. CDR3 DNA sequence: TGTGCCAGCAGTGAAGTCGCTAGCGGGAGTGCCTACAATGAGCAGTTCTTC.

The V and J genes are TRBV29-1 and TRBJ2-1; 7 positions match TRBD1. The CDR3 runs 12 residues. Germline CDR1 is SQVTM and CDR2 is ANQGSEA. Losses at the gene ends were 6 bases for V and 9 bases for J; bases not matched to a gene: 8. CDR3 sequence reads: CSVVTGTGEQFF. The CDR3 nucleotides read TGCAGCGTCGTGACAGGGACCGGTGAGCAGTTCTTC.

The chain employs TRBV4-2 and TRBJ2-1; D not resolved. This CDR3 has 19 residues. V lost 4 bases to trimming and J lost 3 bases, with 25 bases between them. Germline CDR1 is LGHNA and CDR2 is YNFKEQ. The CDR3 sequence: CASSRWIESTAPLYNEQFF. CDR3 nucleotide sequence: TGTGCCAGCAGCCGTTGGATAGAATCGACCGCGCCCCTCTACAATGAGCAGTTCTTC.

In regard to this clonotype: Sequence at one end of the junction differs from germline and may be a read error. This chain joins TRBV12-5 and TRBJ2-4; D uncertain. Germline V lookup: CDR1 LGHNT, CDR2 FRNRAP. The CDR3 loop spans 14 amino acids. The CDR3 nucleotides are TGTGCTAGTGGTGTGGTCCAGACCAAAAACATTCAGTACTTC. It is translated as CASGVVQTKNIQYF.

The CDR3 DNA follows: TGTGCCAGCAGTACACAGCGGGGGGGCCGTGAGACCCAGTACTTC. As protein: CASSTQRGGRETQYF. The chain is built from TRBV27 and TRBJ2-5, with 10 positions matching TRBD2. The trim removed 5 bases at V and 5 bases at J, leaving 8 bases unmatched. In germline, CDR1 is MNHEY, CDR2 SMNVEV (reference sequence). The CDR3 extends over 15 amino acids.

This rearrangement joins TRBV5-1 to TRBJ2-3; 8 bases match TRBD2. The V gene's germline CDR1 is SGHRS and CDR2 YFSETQ. The V segment lost 4 bases and the J segment 5 bases; nucleotides outside the gene matches: 6. CDR3 length equals 14 residues. This CDR3 reads CASSPGGPEDTQYF. CDR3 in DNA: TGCGCCAGCAGCCCGGGGGGGCCAGAAGATACGCAGTATTTT. Complete variable domain (other parts from reference TRBV5-1 and TRBJ2-3): KAGVTQTPRYLIKTRGQQVTLSCSPISGHRSVSWYQQTPGQGLQFLFEYFSETQRNKGNFPGRFSGRQFSNSRSEMNVSTLELGDSALYLCASSPGGPEDTQYFGPGTRLTVL.

The chain has TRBV7-6 and TRBJ2-7; weak D call: TRBD2 (5 bases). CDR3 length: 14 residues. V gave up 1 base and J gave up 7 bases, with 14 bases separating them. The V gene's germline CDR1 is SGHVS and CDR2 FNYEAQ. The CDR3 DNA is TGTGCCAGCAGCTTAGGGCCCCTAGCCGATGAGCAGTACTTC. It specifies CASSLGPLADEQYF.

This clonotype was observed a handful of times. This sequence joins TRBV5-5 and TRBJ2-5; 7 nucleotides align to TRBD1. The CDR3 loop spans 15 amino acids. Per the germline V gene, CDR1 is SGHKS and CDR2 is YYEKEE (reference sequence). V lost 4 bases and J lost 5; bases outside the gene matches: 11. CDR3 sequence: CASSTGEWSRETQYF. The CDR3 DNA sequence: TGTGCCAGCAGCACAGGGGAGTGGTCGAGGGAGACCCAGTACTTC.

The chain has TRBV9 and TRBJ2-7; 7 nucleotides match TRBD2. The length of the CDR3 is 15 residues. In germline, CDR1 is SGDLS, CDR2 YYNGEE. Trimming took 0 bases from V and 0 from J; bases not matched to a gene: 3. This CDR3 is CASSVEGGSSYEQYF. In DNA form, the CDR3 reads TGTGCCAGCAGCGTAGAAGGCGGGAGCTCCTACGAGCAGTACTTC.

The J gene is TRBJ1-2, the V gene TRBV29-1, with D possibly being TRBD1 (5 bases). Trimming pared 6 bases from V and 8 bases from J, leaving 13 bases between. The CDR3 contains 11 residues. Germline CDR1 reads SQVTM; CDR2 reads ANQGSEA. The CDR3 sequence: CSVWDSGGYTF. The CDR3 bases are TGCAGCGTCTGGGACTCCGGGGGCTACACCTTC. Filled out from reference TRBV29-1 and TRBJ1-2, the complete variable domain reads SAVISQKPSRDICQRGTSLTIQCQVDSQVTMMFWYRQQPGQSLTLIATANQGSEATYESGFVIDKFPISRPNLTFSTLTVSNMSPEDSSIYLCSVWDSGGYTFGSGTRLTVV.

This CDR3 is CASSFEGLYQPQHF. The CDR3 DNA is TGTGCCAGCAGCTTCGAGGGGTTGTATCAGCCCCAGCATTTT. The chain joins TRBV28 to TRBJ1-5; TRBD1 is a possible D gene (5 bases). Germline V gives CDR1 MDHEN, CDR2 SYDVKM. Trimming stripped 6 bases from V and 5 bases from J, with 14 bases between. The CDR3 consists of 14 residues.

The chain carries TRBV6-5 and TRBJ1-4; TRBD1 agrees at 8 bases. The V gene end was trimmed by 6 bases and the J gene end by 2 bases; junction bases not matched to a gene: 5. Germline V gives CDR1 MNHEY, CDR2 SVGAGI. The CDR3 is made up of 15 amino acids. This CDR3 reads CASSRGQVTNEKLFF. The CDR3 region has the DNA TGTGCCAGCAGCAGGGGACAGGTGACTAATGAAAAACTGTTTTTT.

The CDR3 loop is CASSLDGGSIGYTF. CDR3 DNA sequence: TGCGCCAGCAGCTTGGACGGCGGATCTATCGGCTACACCTTC. The rearrangement uses TRBV5-1 and TRBJ1-2, with D uncertain. CDR1 and CDR2 (germline): SGHRS, YFSETQ. Trimming cost V 0 bases and J 8 bases, with 14 bases left between them. The CDR3 consists of 14 residues.

Of note for this clonotype: One end of the junction varies from germline; a read error may be responsible. This rearrangement joins TRBV7-9 to TRBJ1-6; weak D call: TRBD1 (5 bases). Per germline, CDR1 SEHNR and CDR2 FQNEAQ (reference sequence). This CDR3 is built from 15 residues. The CDR3 nucleotides read TGTGCCAGCAGCTTACTACAGGCTGGTAATTCAACCCTCCACTTT. Protein product: CASSLLQAGNSTLHF.

V is TRBV28 and J is TRBJ2-2; TRBD2 agrees at 9 bases. Losses at the gene ends were 6 bases for V and 5 bases for J; bases not matched to a gene: 7. The CDR3 covers 15 residues. Germline loops: CDR1 MDHEN, CDR2 SYDVKM. The DNA of the CDR3 is TGTGCCAGCAGCATCGGGACTAGCAGAACCGGGGAGCTGTTTTTT. Protein: CASSIGTSRTGELFF.

The V call is TRBV7-8, the J call TRBJ2-6; D is undetermined. This CDR3 has 14 residues. Trimming pared 3 bases from V and 2 bases from J, leaving 5 bases between. CDR1 SGHVS and CDR2 FQNEAQ come from the germline V gene. CDR3 loop: CASSFQPGANVLTF. In nucleotides, the CDR3 is TGTGCCAGCAGCTTCCAACCTGGGGCCAACGTCCTGACTTTC.

The chain uses TRBV20-1 and TRBJ2-5, with 11 bases matching TRBD2. The CDR3 consists of 14 residues. With 3 bases clipped from V and 5 bases from J, the junction kept 5 bases outside the gene matches. Germline V gene sequence: CDR1 DFQATT, CDR2 SNEGSKA (reference sequence). Here the CDR3 DNA reads TGCAGTGCTAGCACTAGCGGGAGACTGGAGACCCAGTACTTC. This codes for CSASTSGRLETQYF.

This clonotype has at least ten counts. V gene TRBV20-1 combines with J gene TRBJ1-5; D is unclear. CDR3 length: 15 residues. The V gene's germline CDR1 is DFQATT and CDR2 SNEGSKA (reference sequence). Deletions cut 1 base from V and 0 bases from J, with 10 bases between. The CDR3 coding sequence is TGCAGTGCTAGAGGTGGGAGTAATAGCAATCAGCCCCAGCATTTT. As protein: CSARGGSNSNQPQHF.

In this sample, this clonotype turned up a few times. This chain joins TRBV20-1 and TRBJ2-7; the match to TRBD2 covers 9 bases. The CDR3 runs to 16 residues. CDR1 is DFQATT and CDR2 is SNEGSKA in the germline V gene (reference sequence). V lost 2 bases, J lost 7 bases, and 15 bases stayed unmatched. Here the CDR3 reads CSARSMQREASGEQYF. CDR3 nucleotides: TGCAGTGCTAGATCCATGCAGCGGGAGGCCTCGGGGGAGCAGTACTTC.

The V gene is TRBV27, the J gene TRBJ2-3, with TRBD2 matching 14 bases. The ends lost 6 bases at V and 2 bases at J; junction bases unmatched: 7. The CDR3 loop spans 17 amino acids. The germline gives CDR1 MNHEY, CDR2 SMNVEV (reference sequence). The CDR3 region is CASSQGTSGGYTDTQYF. CDR3 coding DNA: TGTGCCAGCAGCCAAGGGACTAGCGGGGGCTACACAGATACGCAGTATTTT.

This chain links TRBV12-3 or TRBV12-4 with TRBJ2-1; 7 bases are a match to TRBD2. V gave up 5 bases and J gave up 1 base; unmatched junction bases: 14. This CDR3 is 18 amino acids long. DNA of the CDR3: TGTGCCAGCAGTGGCCTAGCGGTTGACACCCATTCCTACAATGAGCAGTTCTTC. It is translated as CASSGLAVDTHSYNEQFF.

V gene TRBV5-1 combines with J gene TRBJ2-3; 11 positions match TRBD2. The J segment lost 6 bases and the V segment lost 4 bases, leaving 7 bases of the junction unmatched. This CDR3 region has 15 residues. CDR1 SGHRS and CDR2 YFSETQ come from the germline V gene. CDR3 in amino acids: CASSISGRALDTQYF. The CDR3 region has the DNA TGCGCCAGCAGCATTAGCGGGAGGGCCTTGGATACGCAGTATTTT.

The sample holds many counts of this clonotype. V gene TRBV29-1 combines with J gene TRBJ2-7; 11 bases align to TRBD2. The V gene end was trimmed by 3 bases and the J gene end by 0 bases; junction bases not matched to a gene: 7. Germline lookup yields CDR1 SQVTM and CDR2 ANQGSEA. The CDR3 has 16 residues. CDR3 bases: TGCAGCGTTGAGGGGGCTAGCGGGAGGAACTCCTACGAGCAGTACTTC. Protein product: CSVEGASGRNSYEQYF.